These 11 T cell receptor beta chains originate from one sample sequenced in a study of regulatory T cells in long-lasting Graves disease. Time point given: persistent/refractory GD, antithyroid drugs over 5 years with positive TRAb. From PBMCs, RNA was extracted and then used to make the TCR library. The TCR beta library used iRepertoire HTBI primers with Arm-PCR amplification of CDR3. TCRdb reprocessed the multiplex PCR reads with MiXCR, giving one entry per CDR3 protein. The table shows 350,000 to 450,000 distinct CDR3 sequences, with roughly 25% occurring only once. Sequencing used peripheral blood mononuclear cells (PBMCs), obtained when the disease was refractory, from a patient treated with antithyroid drugs. These receptor sequences come from a woman aged 40 to 50 with Graves disease.

This clonotype occurred many times. The CDR3 bases are TGCGCCAGCAGCTCAAGACTAGCGGGAGTAGAAGAGCAGTACTTC. Translation gives CASSSRLAGVEEQYF. The rearrangement links TRBV5-1 to TRBJ2-7; 12 bases agree with TRBD2. Germline-derived CDR1 and CDR2 are SGHRS and YFSETQ. The CDR3 consists of 15 residues. The junction had 8 bases not matched to a gene; V was cut back by 3 bases and J by 7 bases.

V usage is TRBV20-1 and J usage is TRBJ2-7; possibly TRBD1 for D (6 bases). V was clipped by 6 bases and J by 3 bases, with 15 bases between them. The CDR3 is 13 residues long. The germline gives CDR1 DFQATT, CDR2 SNEGSKA (reference sequence). The CDR3 nucleotides are TGCAGTGCGCCCAGGGGATTGGGCTACGAGCAGTACTTC. This gives the protein CSAPRGLGYEQYF.

This clonotype showed up many times. The rearrangement uses TRBV28 and TRBJ2-7; no reliable D call. The CDR3 totals 13 residues. Trimming left V 2 bases short and J 2 bases short, with 7 bases between. CDR1 is MDHEN and CDR2 is SYDVKM in the germline V gene. The CDR3 region has the DNA TGTGCCAGCAGTTTACCGAGCGCCTACGAGCAGTACTTC. This gives the protein CASSLPSAYEQYF.

This clonotype was found many times. The chain recombines TRBV12-3 or TRBV12-4 with TRBJ2-7; 12 bases match TRBD1. V lost 5 bases and J lost 5; bases outside the gene matches: 7. This CDR3 has 15 residues. The CDR3 region is CASSALGQGANEQYF. DNA of the CDR3: TGTGCCAGCAGTGCACTGGGACAGGGGGCTAACGAGCAGTACTTC.

This clonotype appeared a few times. This rearrangement joins TRBV10-3 to TRBJ2-5; 7 bases are shared with TRBD1. CDR1 and CDR2 from the germline V gene are ENHRY and SYGVKD. Unmatched junction bases numbered 1, after V lost 5 bases and J lost 4 bases. The CDR3 contains 12 residues. CDR3 in amino acids: CAISRDRETQYF. In DNA form, the CDR3 reads TGTGCCATCAGTCGGGACAGAGAGACCCAGTACTTC.

This clonotype has more than one count but fewer than ten. The chain joins TRBV28 to TRBJ2-3; D not certain. Trimming removed 3 bases at V and 2 bases at J, with 12 bases between. This CDR3 has 15 residues. Germline V CDR1 and CDR2: MDHEN, SYDVKM. The CDR3 spells CASSLPTGNTDTQYF. The CDR3 coding sequence is TGTGCCAGCAGTTTGCCTACTGGAAACACAGATACGCAGTATTTT.

V is TRBV3-1 and J is TRBJ2-1; D tentatively reads TRBD1 or TRBD2 (5 bases each). Germline-derived CDR1 and CDR2 are LGHDT and YNNKEL (reference sequence). Trimming left V 4 bases short and J 5 bases short, with 15 bases between. The CDR3 spans 15 residues. This CDR3 reads CASSLGAAPNNEQFF. CDR3 in DNA: TGTGCCAGCAGCCTCGGGGCGGCTCCAAACAATGAGCAGTTCTTC.

This clonotype has only a few counts. This sequence joins TRBV6-1 and TRBJ1-2, with TRBD1 as a possible D gene (5 bases). Germline V gives CDR1 MNHNS, CDR2 SASEGT. This CDR3 has 13 amino acids. V lost 5 bases and J lost 8, with 15 bases in between. CDR3 protein: CASSRSDNSGYTF. CDR3 sequence (DNA): TGTGCCAGCAGTCGGTCGGACAATTCCGGCTACACCTTC.

This clonotype was recorded many times. The J gene is TRBJ2-1, the V gene TRBV2; 11 bases are a match to TRBD2. The CDR3 contains 15 residues. Per the germline V gene, CDR1 is SNHLY and CDR2 is FYNNEI. J was trimmed by 9 bases and V by 6 bases; bases with no gene match: 10. The DNA for the CDR3 is TGTGCCAGCAGCTACTCTAGCGGGAGGAGTGGTGAGCAGTTCTTC. It encodes CASSYSSGRSGEQFF.

This clonotype came up many times. The V call is TRBV28, the J call TRBJ1-2; the D gene is possibly TRBD1 (6 bases). CDR3 length: 13 residues. Germline CDR1 is MDHEN and CDR2 is SYDVKM. V was clipped by 1 base and J by 7 bases, with 10 bases between them. The CDR3 region has the DNA TGTGCCAGCAGTTTATCGGGCAGGGGTGGCTACACCTTC. Translating it yields CASSLSGRGGYTF.

This clonotype was counted at least ten times. V and J are TRBV7-2 and TRBJ2-7; D remains unclear. V was shortened by 4 bases and J by 4 bases, with 11 bases between the two germline ends. The CDR3 contains 13 residues. Germline CDR1 and CDR2: SGHTA and FQGNSA. The CDR3 nucleotides read TGTGCCAGCAGCTCCTGGTTGGGGTACGAGCAGTACTTC. As protein: CASSSWLGYEQYF.